Shown below are 29 T cell receptor beta chains from a single sample sequenced in a study of vaccination and CD4 T cells after COVID-19. Their target antigens are unknown. Cultured CD4+ T cells had their DNA profiled by the Oncomine TCR Beta short-read assay. Genomic DNA from cultured CD4+ T cells was extracted. One entry per CDR3 protein, called by TCRdb with MiXCR from the PCR reads. The sample has roughly 9,200 distinct CDR3 sequences, roughly 27% seen once. Treatment described: roughly ten-day PBMC culture with coronavirus spike peptide pools or control peptides (ViraFEST assay). Pre-COVID-19 pandemic sampling (2011-2018) yielded the unexposed donor's CD4+ T cells. The sequencing input was CD4+ T cells from blood, cultured in vitro. Every receptor here comes from a human donor in good health.

By frequency in the sample, this clonotype is medium-sized (0.01 to 0.1%). V is TRBV20-1 and J is TRBJ1-5, with D possibly matching TRBD1 (5 bases). This CDR3 is built from 14 residues. Germline loops: CDR1 DFQATT, CDR2 SNEGSKA (reference sequence). Between the trimmed V and J ends, which lost 0 bases and 6 bases, there was a span of 12 bases. This CDR3 is CSARDGAGLQPQHF. In nucleotides, the CDR3 is TGCAGTGCTAGAGATGGTGCAGGGCTTCAGCCCCAGCATTTT.

This clonotype is medium-sized. The V and J genes are TRBV11-2 and TRBJ2-7; D perhaps matches TRBD1 (5 bases). CDR3 length: 14 amino acids. Trimming took off 1 base at V and 3 bases at J, with 10 bases between the two ends. The germline V gene encodes CDR1 SGHAT and CDR2 FQNNGV. CDR3 bases: TGTGCCAGCAGCTTAGGACAGTACGACTACGAGCAGTACTTC. Translated, it gives CASSLGQYDYEQYF. The whole variable domain, remainder taken from reference TRBV11-2 and TRBJ2-7, is EAGVAQSPRYKIIEKRQSVAFWCNPISGHATLYWYQQILGQGPKLLIQFQNNGVVDDSQLPKDRFSAERLKGVDSTLKIQPAKLEDSAVYLCASSLGQYDYEQYFGPGTRLTVT.

V and J are TRBV29-1 and TRBJ2-2; TRBD1 might be the D (7 bases). Germline values: CDR1 SQVTM, CDR2 ANQGSEA. The CDR3 length is 14 residues. Trimming took off 5 bases at V and 4 bases at J, with 14 bases between the two ends. CDR3 residues: CSVLDREATGELFF. The CDR3 DNA sequence: TGCAGCGTTCTTGACAGGGAGGCCACCGGGGAGCTGTTTTTT.

J is TRBJ2-1 and V is TRBV19; the D is unclear. V was trimmed by 3 bases and J by 9 bases, leaving 6 bases between them. This CDR3 is built from 11 residues. Germline V CDR1 and CDR2: LNHDA, SQIVND (reference sequence). CDR3 DNA sequence: TGTGCCAGTAGTATTAACGGTGAGCAGTTCTTC. This codes for CASSINGEQFF.

This clonotype was recorded a few times. The V and J genes are TRBV7-3 and TRBJ2-3; 12 nucleotides align to TRBD2. Germline V lookup: CDR1 SGHTA, CDR2 FQGTGA. V lost 5 bases, J lost 5 bases, and 5 bases stayed unmatched. The CDR3 runs to 15 residues. The DNA of the CDR3 is TGTGCCAGCAGCCGACTAGCGGGAGTGGTAGATACGCAGTATTTT. This sequence encodes CASSRLAGVVDTQYF.

This clonotype came up a few times. The chain recombines TRBV18 with TRBJ1-1; tentatively, D is TRBD1 (6 bases). With 0 bases removed from V and 0 bases from J, the gap between germline ends came to 14 bases. Per germline, CDR1 KGHSH and CDR2 LQKENI. The CDR3 sequence is 17 residues long. The CDR3 sequence: CASSPPTTGTMNTEAFF. CDR3 bases: TGTGCCAGCTCACCACCCACGACAGGTACCATGAACACTGAAGCTTTCTTT.

The chain uses TRBV7-2 and TRBJ2-3; possible D gene TRBD1, 5 bases. The CDR3 spans 15 residues. Germline V gene lookup returns CDR1 SGHTA and CDR2 FQGNSA. V was cut by 5 bases and J by 0 bases, with 12 bases left in between. The CDR3 nucleotides are TGTGCCAGCAGCGTGACAGAGGCTAGCACAGATACGCAGTATTTT. As protein: CASSVTEASTDTQYF.

This rearrangement joins TRBV21-1 to TRBJ2-3; TRBD1 is taken as the D call from the table, unchecked against the DNA. TRBV21-1 represents a pseudogene. The length of the CDR3 is 13 residues. The CDR3: CASSPTGGDTQYF. The CDR3 DNA reads TGTGCCAGCAGCCCTACAGGTGGAGATACGCAGTATTTT.

This clonotype occurred a few times. The genes are TRBV20-1 and TRBJ2-7; TRBD1 agrees at 8 bases. The CDR3 runs 14 residues. The germline gives CDR1 DFQATT, CDR2 SNEGSKA (reference sequence). J was trimmed by 2 bases and V by 4 bases; bases with no gene match: 7. CDR3 loop: CSAIWTGQPYEQYF. The CDR3 DNA reads TGCAGTGCTATCTGGACAGGGCAGCCCTACGAGCAGTACTTC.

The chain links TRBV7-9 to TRBJ2-7; D not resolved. Germline CDR1 and CDR2: SEHNR and FQNEAQ (reference sequence). V was shortened by 3 bases and J by 0 bases, with 0 bases between the two germline ends. The CDR3 is 11 amino acids. In nucleotides, the CDR3 is TGTGCCAGCAGCTTCTCCTACGAGCAGTACTTC. Translated: CASSFSYEQYF. The whole variable domain, remainder taken from reference TRBV7-9 and TRBJ2-7, is DTGVSQNPRHKITKRGQNVTFRCDPISEHNRLYWYRQTLGQGPEFLTYFQNEAQLEKSRLLSDRFSAERPKGSFSTLEIQRTEQGDSAMYLCASSFSYEQYFGPGTRLTVT.

This clonotype came up a few times. The chain carries TRBV24-1 and TRBJ2-1; the match to TRBD2 covers 7 bases. Germline V gene sequence: CDR1 KGHDR, CDR2 SFDVKD. With 0 bases clipped from V and 7 bases from J, the junction kept 8 bases outside the gene matches. This CDR3 contains 16 residues. In DNA form, the CDR3 reads TGTGCCACCAGTGATTTGGGAGGGGAGGGGAGAAATGAGCAGTTCTTC. Amino acids: CATSDLGGEGRNEQFF.

As regards this clonotype: The junction does not match germline at one end; this may be a read error. V usage is TRBV7-7 and J usage is TRBJ2-5; TRBD2 aligns across 7 bases. Germline V CDR1 and CDR2: SSHAT, FNYEAQ (reference sequence). CDR3 length: 13 residues. Here the CDR3 DNA reads TGTGCTAGCAGCTCCGCCGGGGGGGAGACCCAGTACTTC. Its protein product is CASSSAGGETQYF. Using reference TRBV7-7 and TRBJ2-5 for the parts outside the CDR3, the full variable domain is GAGVSQSPRYKVTKRGQDVTLRCDPISSHATLYWYQQALGQGPEFLTYFNYEAQPDKSGLPSDRFSAERPEGSISTLTIQRTEQRDSAMYRCASSSAGGETQYFGPGTRLLVL.

The V gene is TRBV15, the J gene TRBJ2-1; D not resolved. From germline, CDR1 is LNHNV and CDR2 YYDKDF (reference sequence). The CDR3 length is 14 residues. V was cut by 0 bases and J by 7 bases, with 10 bases left in between. The CDR3 sequence: CATSRDRGLNEQFF. The CDR3 nucleotides are TGTGCCACCAGCAGAGATCGTGGTTTGAATGAGCAGTTCTTC.

This chain uses TRBV6-5 with TRBJ2-7, with 10 bases matching TRBD1. Losses at the gene ends were 0 bases for V and 5 bases for J; bases not matched to a gene: 7. This CDR3 contains 16 residues. The germline CDR1 and CDR2 sequences are MNHEY and SVGAGI. CDR3 sequence: CASSYSPRQGADEQYF. In DNA, the CDR3 is TGTGCCAGCAGTTACTCGCCGAGACAGGGGGCCGACGAGCAGTACTTC.

In its sample, this clonotype was seen a few times. The chain recombines TRBV28 with TRBJ1-2; D is perhaps TRBD1 (6 bases). V was pared by 6 bases and J by 4 bases, with 12 bases between. CDR3 size: 13 residues. In germline, CDR1 is MDHEN, CDR2 SYDVKM. CDR3 protein: CASSVKGGYGYTF. CDR3 nucleotides: TGTGCCAGCAGCGTCAAGGGGGGCTATGGCTACACCTTC.

The rearrangement joins TRBV6-2 or TRBV6-3 to TRBJ1-1; TRBD1 matches at 8 bases. The germline V gene has CDR1 MNHEY and CDR2 SVGEGT. Unmatched junction bases numbered 6, after V lost 6 bases and J lost 6 bases. The CDR3 contains 13 residues. The CDR3 DNA is TGTGCCAGCAGCCACAGGGGGATCGCTGAAGCTTTCTTT. Its protein is CASSHRGIAEAFF.

About this clonotype itself: A read error may explain this, as a much larger clone is one base away. This chain connects TRBV6-1 to TRBJ1-2; weak D call: TRBD1 (5 bases). The V gene's germline CDR1 is MNHNS and CDR2 SASEGT. CDR3 length equals 11 residues. The DNA for the CDR3 is TGTACCAGCCGAGGGGACTATGGCTACACCTTC. Its translation: CTSRGDYGYTF.

This clonotype was picked up a small number of times. The chain uses TRBV20-1 and TRBJ2-1; either TRBD1 or TRBD2 may fit D (5 bases each). The CDR3 runs 10 residues. Germline assignment: CDR1 DFQATT and CDR2 SNEGSKA (reference sequence). The CDR3 spells CSPRGNEQFF. The CDR3, as DNA: TGCAGCCCGAGGGGCAATGAGCAGTTCTTC.

The chain carries TRBV2 and TRBJ2-3, with a possible D match to TRBD2 (6 bases). The V gene's germline CDR1 is SNHLY and CDR2 FYNNEI. The CDR3 is made up of 17 amino acids. The ends were cut back, 4 bases at V and 0 bases at J, with 17 bases in the middle. The DNA for the CDR3 is TGTGCCAGCAGTGTACAGGTCGCCGGGACTAGCACAGATACGCAGTATTTT. It translates to CASSVQVAGTSTDTQYF. Variable domain in full (rest from reference TRBV2 and TRBJ2-3): EPEVTQTPSHQVTQMGQEVILRCVPISNHLYFYWYRQILGQKVEFLVSFYNNEISEKSEIFDDQFSVERPDGSNFTLKIRSTKLEDSAMYFCASSVQVAGTSTDTQYFGPGTRLTVL.

This clonotype was seen only a few times. V gene TRBV7-2 combines with J gene TRBJ2-1; 9 bases line up with TRBD2. The CDR3 covers 14 residues. V shed 0 bases and J 10 bases; nucleotides not matched to a gene: 4. Germline lookup yields CDR1 SGHTA and CDR2 FQGNSA. CDR3 DNA: TGTGCCAGCAGCTTAGCTAGCGGGAGTGGGGAGCAGTTCTTC. Translated: CASSLASGSGEQFF.

This clonotype qualifies as medium-sized. The chain is built from TRBV28 and TRBJ1-5; D is uncertain. Trimming removed 3 bases from V and 5 bases from J, with 5 bases in between. Germline CDR1 is MDHEN and CDR2 is SYDVKM. The CDR3 consists of 12 residues. In DNA, the CDR3 is TGTGCCAGCAGTTTGACGGATCAGCCCCAGCATTTT. This sequence encodes CASSLTDQPQHF.

This clonotype has only a few counts. This chain links TRBV7-2 with TRBJ1-5; the D gene is possibly TRBD1 (5 bases). The CDR3 has 13 residues. V lost 2 bases to trimming and J lost 5 bases, with 7 bases between them. CDR1 SGHTA and CDR2 FQGNSA come from the germline V gene. The CDR3, as DNA: TGTGCCAGCAGCTTAAGGGGTGATCAGCCCCAGCATTTT. Protein product: CASSLRGDQPQHF.

This clonotype was detected a few times. V gene TRBV20-1 combines with J gene TRBJ1-2; the D is unclear. CDR3 length: 13 residues. Germline CDR1 DFQATT, CDR2 SNEGSKA (reference sequence). V was clipped by 6 bases and J by 3 bases, with 14 bases between them. CDR3 loop: CSARREGDYGYTF. As DNA, the CDR3 is TGCAGTGCCCGACGCGAGGGTGACTATGGCTACACCTTC.

This clonotype was detected only a few times. The genes are TRBV20-1 and TRBJ2-1, with a possible D match to TRBD2 (7 bases). V was shortened by 4 bases and J by 9 bases, with 25 bases between the two germline ends. Germline lookup yields CDR1 DFQATT and CDR2 SNEGSKA (reference sequence). The CDR3 is 16 residues long. This chain's CDR3 is CSATHPAGHVKGEQFF. In nucleotides, the CDR3 is TGCAGTGCTACCCATCCAGCGGGACATGTAAAGGGTGAGCAGTTCTTC.

This clonotype showed up just once. This chain uses TRBV6-2 or TRBV6-3 with TRBJ2-1; tentative D call: TRBD1 (5 bases). CDR1 is MNHEY and CDR2 is SVGEGT in the germline V gene. The length of the CDR3 is 16 residues. V lost 4 bases and J lost 0, with 13 bases in between. This CDR3 is CASSLQELHSYNEQFF. The CDR3, as DNA: TGTGCCAGCAGTTTACAGGAGCTGCACTCCTACAATGAGCAGTTCTTC.

The chain uses TRBV7-2 and TRBJ2-5; 12 bases agree with TRBD2. Germline CDR1 is SGHTA and CDR2 is FQGNSA. This CDR3 has 19 residues. Losses at the gene ends were 5 bases for V and 4 bases for J; bases not matched to a gene: 17. The CDR3 DNA reads TGTGCCAGCAGCACCCGCAAGAGTCTAGCGGGAGGGCCGGGAGAGACCCAGTACTTC. Translating gives CASSTRKSLAGGPGETQYF.

This clonotype has only a few counts. V is TRBV25-1 and J is TRBJ2-1; D is unclear. Germline CDR1 and CDR2: MGHDK and SYGVNS. The CDR3 is 14 residues long. V lost 3 bases and J lost 5, with 11 bases in between. CDR3 amino acids: CASSDPGLHNEQFF. In nucleotides, the CDR3 is TGTGCCAGCAGTGACCCGGGCCTACACAATGAGCAGTTCTTC.

This chain connects TRBV28 to TRBJ2-1; 10 positions agree with TRBD2. The V gene's germline CDR1 is MDHEN and CDR2 SYDVKM. The CDR3 loop spans 16 amino acids. V was clipped by 6 bases and J by 7 bases; unmatched bases: 12. The CDR3 DNA follows: TGTGCCAGCAGAATTCAACTAGCGGGAAATTTTAATGAGCAGTTCTTC. Translating gives CASRIQLAGNFNEQFF. Full variable domain (outside the CDR3, taken from reference TRBV28 and TRBJ2-1): DVKVTQSSRYLVKRTGEKVFLECVQDMDHENMFWYRQDPGLGLRLIYFSYDVKMKEKGDIPEGYSVSREKKERFSLILESASTNQTSMYLCASRIQLAGNFNEQFFGPGTRLTVL.

This clonotype was observed a single time. The V call is TRBV2, the J call TRBJ2-1; TRBD2 agrees at 7 bases. The ends lost 4 bases at V and 7 bases at J; junction bases unmatched: 7. There are 14 residues in the CDR3. Germline lookup yields CDR1 SNHLY and CDR2 FYNNEI. The CDR3 coding sequence is TGTGCCAGCAGTGTGATAGCGGGTTGGAATGAGCAGTTCTTC. This gives the protein CASSVIAGWNEQFF.